A single sample gave rise to the 6 T cell receptor beta chains below, sequenced in a study of cytomegalovirus exposure and HLA in healthy donors. PCR primers comprised 60 Vbeta and 13 Jbeta primers. Sequencing used immunoSEQ multiplex PCR; TCRdb keeps in-frame clones, though not all of them. The repertoire table contains 100,000 to 150,000 clones. The sequencing input was PBMCs. The receptors stem from a man younger than 30 in good health and CMV-seronegative.

The chain has TRBV19 and TRBJ2-7, with D perhaps matching TRBD1 (5 bases). Germline CDR1 reads LNHDA; CDR2 reads SQIVND (reference sequence). This CDR3 contains 13 residues. The germline V and J ends were trimmed by 3 bases and 0 bases, with 6 bases remaining between them. This CDR3 is CASSMDNSYEQYF. CDR3 DNA: TGTGCCAGTAGTATGGACAACTCCTACGAGCAGTACTTC.

In nucleotides, the CDR3 is TGTGCCAGCAGTCCCCGGGACACACCGATCTACGAGCAGTACTTC. It codes for CASSPRDTPIYEQYF. The V call is TRBV28, the J call TRBJ2-7; perhaps TRBD1 as D (6 bases). Germline V gives CDR1 MDHEN, CDR2 SYDVKM. The CDR3 runs 15 residues. Trimming shortened V by 5 bases and J by 3 bases, and 17 bases separated the two germline ends.

In nucleotides, the CDR3 is TGTGCCAGTAGGCAGACAGGGCGCACAGATACGCAGTATTTT. Its protein is CASRQTGRTDTQYF. The genes are TRBV19 and TRBJ2-3, with 7 bases aligning to TRBD1. Losses at the gene ends were 6 bases for V and 1 base for J; bases not matched to a gene: 4. The length of the CDR3 is 14 residues. Germline V CDR1 and CDR2: LNHDA, SQIVND (reference sequence).

The rearrangement links TRBV10-3 to TRBJ1-2; D gene unclear. V lost 6 bases to trimming and J lost 3 bases, with 14 bases between them. The germline CDR1 and CDR2 sequences are ENHRY and SYGVKD. CDR3 length equals 14 residues. The CDR3 nucleotides read TGTGCCATCAGCCGCCCTGGGAGGGACTATGGCTACACCTTC. Encoded protein: CAISRPGRDYGYTF.

This chain links TRBV28 with TRBJ1-1, with 9 positions matching TRBD1. Germline loops: CDR1 MDHEN, CDR2 SYDVKM. This CDR3 has 14 amino acids. Germline trimming cut 0 bases from V and 11 bases from J; bases unmatched to any gene: 7. DNA of the CDR3: TGTGCCAGCAGTTTATGGACAGGGGGGATGTCGGCTTTCTTT. It is translated as CASSLWTGGMSAFF.

This chain uses TRBV5-3 with TRBJ2-3; tentative D call: TRBD1 (6 bases). TRBV5-3 belongs to the ORF category, with a function that is uncertain. The CDR3 totals 15 residues. Trimming stripped 4 bases from V and 1 base from J, with 13 bases between. Here the CDR3 DNA reads TGTGCCAGAAGCCACACTGACAGGCGCACAGATACGCAGTATTTT. This codes for CARSHTDRRTDTQYF.